These 8 T cell receptor beta chains share one sample of origin, sequenced in a study of PD-1 blockade in classical Hodgkin lymphoma. Time point noted: cycle 4 day 1 (C4D1), after more than five weeks of nivolumab. Each patient's relapse followed autologous stem cell transplantation, and brentuximab vedotin exposure varied. Thawed PBMCs underwent magnetic negative selection to obtain purified CD8+ T cells. Generated by immunoSEQ multiplex PCR, the TCRdb table keeps only in-frame clones and is missing some. The sample includes about 15,000 clones, under 90% of them seen just once. Specimen: CD8+ T cells from blood, collected before the fourth cycle of nivolumab. Every receptor here comes from a human donor with classical Hodgkin lymphoma.

This chain connects TRBV29-1 to TRBJ1-6; D is possibly TRBD1 (6 bases). From germline, CDR1 is SQVTM and CDR2 ANQGSEA. The length of the CDR3 is 15 residues. V was trimmed by 4 bases and J by 9 bases, leaving 19 bases between them. For the CDR3, the DNA is TGCAGCGTTGTCGTCCGGACAGCACAGGGTTCACCCCTCCACTTT. It specifies CSVVVRTAQGSPLHF.

The chain recombines TRBV6-1 with TRBJ2-1; D possibly corresponds to TRBD1 (6 bases). The CDR3 extends over 15 amino acids. From germline, CDR1 is MNHNS and CDR2 SASEGT. V shed 0 bases and J shed 4 bases, with 10 bases lying between them. In DNA, the CDR3 is TGTGCCAGCAGTGAAGCGACAGGCCAATACAATGAGCAGTTCTTC. It encodes CASSEATGQYNEQFF.

This chain uses TRBV10-2 with TRBJ2-7; tentative D call: TRBD1 (7 bases). Germline CDR1 is WSHSY and CDR2 is SAAADI. V was trimmed by 7 bases and J by 0 bases, leaving 31 bases between them. The CDR3 is 20 residues long. The CDR3 DNA sequence: TGCGCCAGCAAACGGGGGTTTCAGTGGGACAGAACCAACTACTCCTACGAGCAGTACTTC. This sequence encodes CASKRGFQWDRTNYSYEQYF.

The chain has TRBV28 and TRBJ1-6, with TRBD1 matching over 8 bases. V gave up 8 bases and J gave up 7 bases; unmatched junction bases: 4. This CDR3 has 13 residues. Germline V CDR1 and CDR2: MDHEN, SYDVKM. This chain's CDR3 is CASGTGENSPLHF. The CDR3 nucleotides are TGTGCCAGCGGGACAGGCGAAAATTCACCCCTCCACTTT.

This clone was found once. This sequence joins TRBV11-2 and TRBJ2-5; D is perhaps TRBD1 (5 bases). CDR1 and CDR2 from the germline V gene are SGHAT and FQNNGV. The CDR3 contains 20 residues. Between the trimmed V and J ends, which lost 0 bases and 7 bases, there was a span of 30 bases. CDR3 amino acids: CASSLEDSPLAGRHWGTQYF. Written as DNA, the CDR3 is TGTGCCAGCAGCTTAGAAGACAGCCCGTTGGCAGGGCGGCATTGGGGGACCCAGTACTTC.

The chain has TRBV7-9 and TRBJ2-5; 12 bases match TRBD2. Germline CDR1 and CDR2: SEHNR and FQNEAQ (reference sequence). This CDR3 comprises 16 residues. Losses at the gene ends were 1 base for V and 5 bases for J; bases not matched to a gene: 5. This chain's CDR3 is CASSLVLAGGFETQYF. In nucleotides, the CDR3 is TGTGCCAGCAGCTTAGTACTAGCGGGAGGTTTCGAGACCCAGTACTTC.

The V gene is TRBV7-6, the J gene TRBJ1-4; D ambiguous. The CDR3 extends over 16 amino acids. Trimming left V 0 bases short and J 0 bases short, with 8 bases between. Germline CDR1 is SGHVS and CDR2 is FNYEAQ. The CDR3 DNA reads as TGTGCCAGCAGCTTAGCGCGCCGGGCAACTAATGAAAAACTGTTTTTT. It encodes CASSLARRATNEKLFF.

The rearrangement uses TRBV2 and TRBJ1-1; D may be TRBD1 (5 bases). This CDR3 spans 12 amino acids. Between the trimmed V and J ends, which lost 6 bases and 7 bases, there was a span of 12 bases. Germline assignment: CDR1 SNHLY and CDR2 FYNNEI. CDR3 amino acids: CASSQDTHEAFF. As DNA, the CDR3 is TGTGCCAGCAGCCAGGACACCCATGAAGCTTTCTTT.